What follows are 25 T cell receptor beta chains derived from one specimen sequenced in a study of CD8 T cells in ankylosing spondylitis. TCRdb itself ran the 5' RACE reads through MiXCR, one entry per CDR3 protein. The table lists under 250,000 distinct CDR3 sequences, over 9.5% of them singletons. The specimen was blood, either unsorted or a sorted T cell fraction (not recorded which). These receptors were taken from a male donor with ankylosing spondylitis or in good health (not recorded which).

This clonotype showed up many times. The genes are TRBV13 and TRBJ2-1; 13 nucleotides line up with TRBD2. This CDR3 is 18 amino acids long. The ends lost 5 bases at V and 0 bases at J; junction bases unmatched: 7. Germline CDR1 reads PRHDT; CDR2 reads FYEKMQ (reference sequence). The CDR3 coding sequence is TGTGCCAGCAGCCCCCGGACTAGCGGGGGAAGCTCCTACAATGAGCAGTTCTTC. Protein: CASSPRTSGGSSYNEQFF. The full variable domain, completed using reference TRBV13 and TRBJ2-1, is AAGVIQSPRHLIKEKRETATLKCYPIPRHDTVYWYQQGPGQDPQFLISFYEKMQSDKGSIPDRFSAQQFSDYHSELNMSSLELGDSALYFCASSPRTSGGSSYNEQFFGPGTRLTVL.

The gene calls are TRBV5-1 and TRBJ2-3, with unresolved D. The CDR3 is 12 residues long. Trimming took 2 bases from V and 5 from J, leaving 6 bases between them. Looked up from germline, CDR1 is SGHRS and CDR2 is YFSETQ. The CDR3 is CASSLGEDTQYF. The CDR3 DNA follows: TGCGCCAGCAGCTTAGGTGAAGATACGCAGTATTTT.

This clonotype was counted many times. This rearrangement joins TRBV12-3 or TRBV12-4 to TRBJ2-7; 7 nucleotides agree with TRBD1. Trimming cost V 5 bases and J 2 bases; bases outside gene matches: 6. The CDR3 totals 14 residues. CDR3 sequence (DNA): TGTGCCAGCAGTCTCGGACAGGTTGCCTACGAGCAGTACTTC. Its protein product is CASSLGQVAYEQYF.

This clonotype appeared many times. J is TRBJ2-7 and V is TRBV20-1; 10 nucleotides align to TRBD2. The germline gives CDR1 DFQATT, CDR2 SNEGSKA (reference sequence). J was trimmed by 6 bases and V by 6 bases; bases with no gene match: 5. The CDR3 is 12 amino acids. Here the CDR3 DNA reads TGCAGTGCCAGGGGACTAGCGCTCGAGCAGTACTTC. Amino acids: CSARGLALEQYF.

This clonotype has a count of ten or more. The chain uses TRBV7-8 and TRBJ1-4; D uncertain. The CDR3 has 14 residues. Trimming took 5 bases from V and 8 from J, leaving 15 bases between them. Germline CDR1 is SGHVS and CDR2 is FQNEAQ. CDR3 loop: CASSPDDPGEKLFF. In DNA form, the CDR3 reads TGTGCCAGCAGCCCCGACGATCCAGGAGAAAAACTGTTTTTT.

This clonotype was recorded a few times. This chain links TRBV5-1 with TRBJ2-3, with TRBD2 as a possible D gene (6 bases). CDR1 and CDR2 (germline): SGHRS, YFSETQ. The CDR3 runs to 16 residues. Trimming left V 1 base short and J 1 base short, with 13 bases between. The CDR3 region is CASSLKRGNGTDTQYF. DNA for the CDR3: TGCGCCAGCAGCTTGAAACGGGGGAATGGCACAGATACGCAGTATTTT.

This clonotype has only a few counts. V usage is TRBV11-2 and J usage is TRBJ2-1; 11 bases line up with TRBD2. This CDR3 is built from 15 residues. V was clipped by 0 bases and J by 6 bases; unmatched bases: 1. The V gene's germline CDR1 is SGHAT and CDR2 FQNNGV. The CDR3 DNA is TGTGCCAGCAGCTTAGAACTAGCGGGAGTCAATGAGCAGTTCTTC. This gives the protein CASSLELAGVNEQFF.

This clonotype occurred many times. This sequence joins TRBV10-3 and TRBJ1-1, with a weak D call TRBD1 (6 bases). V was shortened by 3 bases and J by 1 base, with 12 bases between the two germline ends. From germline, CDR1 is ENHRY and CDR2 SYGVKD. The CDR3 has 15 residues. In DNA form, the CDR3 reads TGTGCCATCAGTGATCTACAGGGACAGAACACTGAAGCTTTCTTT. Its translation: CAISDLQGQNTEAFF.

This clonotype has ten or more counts. CDR3 in DNA: TGTGCCAGCAGCTTGGGCCAGAACTCCTACGAGCAGTACTTC. Residues: CASSLGQNSYEQYF. The gene calls are TRBV7-9 and TRBJ2-7; D uncertain. CDR3 length: 14 residues. Trimming took off 3 bases at V and 0 bases at J, with 9 bases between the two ends. Looked up from germline, CDR1 is SEHNR and CDR2 is FQNEAQ (reference sequence).

Ten or more counts support this clonotype. This sequence joins TRBV11-2 and TRBJ1-5, with unresolved D. V gave up 1 base and J gave up 3 bases, with 4 bases separating them. Germline CDR1 is SGHAT and CDR2 is FQNNGV. The CDR3 is 13 amino acids. The CDR3 DNA reads TGTGCCAGCAGCTTAGGGCTCAATCAGCCCCAGCATTTT. This translates into CASSLGLNQPQHF.

This clonotype has ten or more counts. The chain uses TRBV12-3 or TRBV12-4 and TRBJ1-5, with 8 bases aligning to TRBD1. V was clipped by 6 bases and J by 5 bases; unmatched bases: 6. The CDR3 spans 14 residues. CDR3 protein: CASSPDRADQPQHF. Written as DNA, the CDR3 is TGTGCCAGCAGCCCGGACAGGGCTGATCAGCCCCAGCATTTT.

This clonotype has ten or more counts. This chain connects TRBV7-9 to TRBJ2-7, with unresolved D. Germline V gives CDR1 SEHNR, CDR2 FQNEAQ (reference sequence). The CDR3 contains 15 residues. V shed 3 bases and J shed 1 base, with 13 bases lying between them. CDR3 residues: CASSLEPGVSYEQYF. DNA of the CDR3: TGTGCCAGCAGCTTGGAGCCTGGGGTTTCCTACGAGCAGTACTTC.

This clonotype showed up many times. The V gene is TRBV12-3 or TRBV12-4, the J gene TRBJ1-1, with 8 bases identical to TRBD1. J was trimmed by 6 bases and V by 3 bases; bases with no gene match: 9. There are 15 residues in the CDR3. CDR3 sequence (DNA): TGTGCCAGCAGTTTCACAGCAGGGGGCTTCGCTGAAGCTTTCTTT. As protein: CASSFTAGGFAEAFF.

As for this clonotype: A read error may explain this, as a much larger clone is one base away. This chain connects TRBV9 to TRBJ2-1, with 8 nucleotides matching TRBD2. Germline V gene data show CDR1 as SGDLS and CDR2 as YYNGEE. This CDR3 is built from 15 residues. DNA for the CDR3: TGTGCCAGCAGCGTAGAGCGGGGGATCTACACTGAGCAGTTCTTC. Residues: CASSVERGIYTEQFF.

The sample holds a few counts of this clonotype. The chain uses TRBV20-1 and TRBJ1-6, with TRBD1 matching over 7 bases. The V gene end was trimmed by 0 bases and the J gene end by 12 bases; junction bases not matched to a gene: 8. The length of the CDR3 is 14 residues. CDR1 is DFQATT, CDR2 SNEGSKA, per germline (reference sequence). The CDR3 is CSARDRTGVGPLHF. In DNA form, the CDR3 reads TGCAGTGCTAGAGATCGGACAGGAGTAGGACCCCTCCACTTT.

J is TRBJ2-1 and V is TRBV14; the D gene could be TRBD1 or TRBD2 (5 bases each). The CDR3 sequence is 17 residues long. V gave up 1 base and J gave up 4 bases, with 17 bases separating them. Germline assignment: CDR1 SGHDN and CDR2 FVKESK. CDR3 coding DNA: TGTGCCAGCAGCCAAGGGGGTCTCCGGGACGCGTACAATGAGCAGTTCTTC. This translates into CASSQGGLRDAYNEQFF.

This clonotype came up many times. The V and J genes are TRBV2 and TRBJ2-7; the match to TRBD2 covers 9 bases. This CDR3 contains 16 residues. Germline V lookup: CDR1 SNHLY, CDR2 FYNNEI. V lost 6 bases and J lost 2; bases outside the gene matches: 11. The CDR3 sequence is CASRVSGTSIAYEQYF. The CDR3, as DNA: TGTGCCAGCAGGGTATCCGGGACTAGCATCGCCTACGAGCAGTACTTC.

This clonotype was seen a handful of times. The J gene is TRBJ2-2, the V gene TRBV5-1, with D tentatively TRBD2 (6 bases). CDR3 size: 15 residues. Germline values: CDR1 SGHRS, CDR2 YFSETQ. Deletions cut 4 bases from V and 5 bases from J, with 15 bases between. The CDR3 region has the DNA TGCGCCAGCAGCGCAGGGATTGGAGGGACCGGGGAGCTGTTTTTT. It translates to CASSAGIGGTGELFF.

This clonotype was seen ten or more times. CDR3 in amino acids: CASRQGLAGGDEQFF. The CDR3 DNA sequence: TGTGCCAGCAGGCAGGGACTAGCGGGGGGGGATGAGCAGTTCTTC. The chain recombines TRBV6-1 with TRBJ2-1, with 16 positions matching TRBD2. Germline loops: CDR1 MNHNS, CDR2 SASEGT. The CDR3 is 15 amino acids. V lost 6 bases to trimming and J lost 8 bases; unmatched junction nucleotides: 4.

In its sample, this clonotype was seen a few times. This sequence joins TRBV18 and TRBJ1-2, with TRBD1 identical over 7 bases. CDR1 is KGHSH and CDR2 is LQKENI in the germline V gene. This CDR3 is built from 14 residues. Trimming at V came to 6 bases and at J to 4 bases, leaving 8 bases not matched to a gene. The CDR3 reads CASSDDREPYGYTF. In DNA form, the CDR3 reads TGTGCCAGCTCGGACGACAGGGAGCCCTATGGCTACACCTTC.

The table lists this clonotype with a few counts. J is TRBJ2-7 and V is TRBV7-9; 8 bases agree with TRBD1. Germline V gives CDR1 SEHNR, CDR2 FQNEAQ (reference sequence). The CDR3 is made up of 16 amino acids. Trimming at V came to 2 bases and at J to 3 bases, leaving 9 bases not matched to a gene. CDR3: CASSLSMADRDYEQYF. The CDR3 region has the DNA TGTGCCAGCAGCTTAAGTATGGCGGACAGGGACTACGAGCAGTACTTC.

This clonotype was seen repeatedly, ten times or more. The J gene is TRBJ2-5, the V gene TRBV27, with 8 bases fitting TRBD2. The CDR3 is 15 residues long. V lost 2 bases, J lost 5 bases, and 7 bases stayed unmatched. Germline assignment: CDR1 MNHEY and CDR2 SMNVEV (reference sequence). DNA of the CDR3: TGTGCCAGCAGTTTAAACGGACTAGCAGGGGAGACCCAGTACTTC. Amino acid sequence: CASSLNGLAGETQYF.

On this clonotype: With a much larger clone just one base away, this may be a read error. This rearrangement joins TRBV10-2 to TRBJ2-7; 11 positions agree with TRBD2. With 4 bases clipped from V and 0 bases from J, the junction kept 2 bases outside the gene matches. The CDR3 spans 15 residues. The V gene's germline CDR1 is WSHSY and CDR2 SAAADI. The CDR3 DNA reads TGCGCCAGCAGTGGTAGCGGGGGGGACTCCTACGAGCAGTACTTC. This translates into CASSGSGGDSYEQYF.

This clonotype was detected many times. This chain links TRBV7-2 with TRBJ1-3; D is ambiguous. The CDR3 totals 15 residues. The germline V and J ends were trimmed by 1 base and 1 base, with 8 bases remaining between them. Germline CDR1 SGHTA, CDR2 FQGNSA. The CDR3 loop reads CASSLGRGSGNTIYF. The CDR3 bases are TGTGCCAGCAGCTTAGGGAGAGGGTCTGGAAACACCATATATTTT.

The chain combines TRBV12-3 or TRBV12-4 with TRBJ2-7; possibly TRBD2 for D (6 bases). This CDR3 contains 13 residues. V lost 7 bases and J lost 6, with 16 bases in between. CDR3 region: CASTWAVGGEQYF. For the CDR3, the DNA is TGTGCCAGCACATGGGCCGTCGGGGGCGAGCAGTACTTC.